The present entry profiles one T cell receptor (beta chain) with its context. Its antigen is currently unknown. TCR cDNA molecules each carried a unique molecular identifier. TCRdb re-called the 5' RACE reads through MiXCR, storing one row per CDR3 protein. The sample yields some 1,600 distinct CDR3 sequences, roughly 8.2% seen once. Regarding time point: sample taken at primary tumor resection. Sequencing of whole RNA from tumor, nontumor lung or frozen PBMC involved no sorting. This entry belongs to a study of spatial heterogeneity in lung cancer. Study background: The average count in raw reads for each unique TCR and UMI combination exceeded 8.5 appearances.

V shed 0 bases and J shed 15 bases, with 12 bases lying between them. CDR3 length: 11 residues. In germline, CDR1 is SQVTM, CDR2 ANQGSEA. Study-wide results and limits: Tracking of tumor mutation counts was seen in expanded intratumoral alpha and beta TCR counts.

The rearrangement joins TRBV29-1 to TRBJ2-1, with D unresolved. Sequences were derived from lung tumor tissue, sampled at surgery. The sequence was obtained from a male donor with early-stage non-small cell lung cancer. The CDR3 sequence is CSVEDRSLLFF. Written as DNA, the CDR3 is TGCAGCGTTGAAGATAGGAGCCTTCTGTTCTTC.